There are a few counts of the clone carrying this TCR beta chain. Its target is unknown. TCRdb re-called the RT-PCR reads through MiXCR, storing one row per CDR3 protein. Here the sample spans 450,000 to 700,000 distinct CDR3 sequences, around 13% being singletons. This entry comes from a study of response to subunit inactivated influenza vaccine. The study's findings and limits: Authors suggested that a seasonal influenza vaccination recruits few new T cells each time.

The CDR3 extends over 13 amino acids. Germline-derived CDR1 and CDR2 are SGHKS and YYEKEE (reference sequence). Trimming shortened V by 5 bases and J by 1 base, and 10 bases separated the two germline ends. Sequences were derived from PBMCs from blood, sampled roughly 12 days after vaccination. This TCR was recovered from a man in his fifties who received an inactivated influenza vaccine. This chain joins TRBV5-5 and TRBJ2-7; D is uncertain. For the CDR3, the DNA is TGTGCCAGCAGACACTCAATGTCCTACGAGCAGTACTTC. It codes for CASRHSMSYEQYF.